This T cell receptor beta chain came from a study of glioma-infiltrating T cells. Points on this clonotype: One end of the junction does not line up with germline, which may come from a read error.

This CDR3 region has 14 residues. CDR1 is LNHDA and CDR2 is SQIVND in the germline V gene (reference sequence). Amplification of TCR alpha and beta CDR3 regions from RNA used iRepertoire nested multiplex PCR. One entry per CDR3 protein results from TCRdb running MiXCR on the multiplex PCR reads. This table has under 200,000 distinct CDR3 sequences, roughly two fifths appearing once. This TCR was recovered from a human donor with low-grade glioma or glioblastoma, undergoing nonglioma brain surgery, or in good health (not recorded which). This chain uses TRBV19 with TRBJ2-7; maybe TRBD2 (8 bases). Sequencing was carried out using glioma tissue, nonneoplastic brain tissue, or PBMCs (not recorded which). DNA of the CDR3: TGTGCCAGTAGTATCCCGGGAGGGGGCTACGATCAGTACTTC. This sequence encodes CASSIPGGGYDQYF.